Reported below is one T cell receptor beta chain. No antigen is known for it. The sample belongs to a study of T cell responses to AZD1222 COVID-19 vaccine. General observations from the study: Spike-specific TCRs gained breadth and depth after people received two AZD1222 doses.

Timing groups of about 4 and about 12 weeks for second doses were pooled. The CDR3 loop spans 18 amino acids. Germline trimming cut 5 bases from V and 0 bases from J; bases unmatched to any gene: 10. Germline V gives CDR1 LGHDT, CDR2 YNNKEL (reference sequence). Method: immunoSEQ multiplex PCR; TCRdb's copy keeps in-frame clones and lacks some. The table records about 60,000 clones, around 80% of them present only once. This chain links TRBV3-1 (or the pseudogene TRBV3-2) with TRBJ2-5; TRBD2 matches 12 bases. This clonotype was obtained from an adult who received the AZD1222 COVID-19 vaccine. The starting material was peripheral blood, obtained 28 days after the second AZD1222 dose. CDR3 nucleotides: TGTGCCAGCAGCTTGACTAGCGGGGGCCTTACTTACCAAGAGACCCAGTACTTC. Its protein is CASSLTSGGLTYQETQYF.